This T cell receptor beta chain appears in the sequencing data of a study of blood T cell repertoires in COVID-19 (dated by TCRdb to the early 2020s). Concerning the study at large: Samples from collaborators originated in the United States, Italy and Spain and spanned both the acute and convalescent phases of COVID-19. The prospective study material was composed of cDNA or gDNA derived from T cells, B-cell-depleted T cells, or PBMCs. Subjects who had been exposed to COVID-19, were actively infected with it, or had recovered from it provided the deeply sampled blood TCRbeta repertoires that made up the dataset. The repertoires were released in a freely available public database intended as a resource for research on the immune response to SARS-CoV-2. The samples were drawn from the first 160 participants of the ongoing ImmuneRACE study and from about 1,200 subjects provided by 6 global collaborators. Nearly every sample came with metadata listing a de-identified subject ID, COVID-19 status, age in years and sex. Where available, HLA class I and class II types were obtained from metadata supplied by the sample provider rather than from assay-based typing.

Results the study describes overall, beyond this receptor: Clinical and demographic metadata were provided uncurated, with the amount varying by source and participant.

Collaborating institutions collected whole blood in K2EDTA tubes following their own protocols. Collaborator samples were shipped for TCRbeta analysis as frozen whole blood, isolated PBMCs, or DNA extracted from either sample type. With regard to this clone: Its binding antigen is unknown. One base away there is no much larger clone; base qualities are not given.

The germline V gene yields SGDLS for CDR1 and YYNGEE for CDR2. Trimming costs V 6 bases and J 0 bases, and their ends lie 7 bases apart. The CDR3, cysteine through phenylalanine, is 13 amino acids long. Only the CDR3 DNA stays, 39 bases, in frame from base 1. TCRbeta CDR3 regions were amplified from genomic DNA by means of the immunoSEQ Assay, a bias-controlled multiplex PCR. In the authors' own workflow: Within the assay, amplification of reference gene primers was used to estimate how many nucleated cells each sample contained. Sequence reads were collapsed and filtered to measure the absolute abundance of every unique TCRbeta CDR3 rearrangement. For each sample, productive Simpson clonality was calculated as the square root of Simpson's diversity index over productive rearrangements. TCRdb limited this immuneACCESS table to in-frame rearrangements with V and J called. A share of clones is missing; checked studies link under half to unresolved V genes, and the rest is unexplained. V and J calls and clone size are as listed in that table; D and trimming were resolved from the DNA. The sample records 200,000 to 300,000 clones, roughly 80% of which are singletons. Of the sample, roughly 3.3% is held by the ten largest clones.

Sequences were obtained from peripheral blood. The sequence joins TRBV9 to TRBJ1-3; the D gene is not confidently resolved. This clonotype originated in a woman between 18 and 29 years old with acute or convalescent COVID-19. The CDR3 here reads CASKEGSGNTIYF. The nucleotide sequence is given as TGTGCCAGCAAGGAGGGCTCTGGAAACACCATATATTTT.